The source of this TCR beta chain is a study of T-cell reconstitution after alpha-beta-depleted transplantation in children. Study results and caveats: Newly produced T cells mostly accounted for T-cell counts and diversity one year post-transplant.

During its preparation, the TCRbeta library received unique molecular identifiers. TCRdb used MiXCR to reprocess the PCR reads, holding one entry per CDR3 protein. The data contain around 500,000 distinct CDR3 sequences, more than 20% of them seen just once; the ten biggest clones take up roughly 14%. The table lists this clonotype with many counts. Its antigen remains unknown. Trimming removed 7 bases from V and 2 bases from J, with 21 bases in between. The CDR3 has 17 residues. Germline CDR1 is SGHRS and CDR2 is YFSETQ. The specimen was PBMCs, mostly from graft donor cells, collected 360 days after TCRalphabeta/CD19-depleted stem cell transplant. This sequence joins TRBV5-1 and TRBJ2-2; D not resolved. The receptor's source is a boy younger than two who had a stem cell transplant for acute myeloid leukemia, so the T cells may come from the graft donor. The CDR3 protein is CASSPRSVAQNTGELFF. CDR3 DNA: TGCGCCAGCTCCCCCAGGTCGGTCGCCCAAAACACCGGGGAGCTGTTTTTT.